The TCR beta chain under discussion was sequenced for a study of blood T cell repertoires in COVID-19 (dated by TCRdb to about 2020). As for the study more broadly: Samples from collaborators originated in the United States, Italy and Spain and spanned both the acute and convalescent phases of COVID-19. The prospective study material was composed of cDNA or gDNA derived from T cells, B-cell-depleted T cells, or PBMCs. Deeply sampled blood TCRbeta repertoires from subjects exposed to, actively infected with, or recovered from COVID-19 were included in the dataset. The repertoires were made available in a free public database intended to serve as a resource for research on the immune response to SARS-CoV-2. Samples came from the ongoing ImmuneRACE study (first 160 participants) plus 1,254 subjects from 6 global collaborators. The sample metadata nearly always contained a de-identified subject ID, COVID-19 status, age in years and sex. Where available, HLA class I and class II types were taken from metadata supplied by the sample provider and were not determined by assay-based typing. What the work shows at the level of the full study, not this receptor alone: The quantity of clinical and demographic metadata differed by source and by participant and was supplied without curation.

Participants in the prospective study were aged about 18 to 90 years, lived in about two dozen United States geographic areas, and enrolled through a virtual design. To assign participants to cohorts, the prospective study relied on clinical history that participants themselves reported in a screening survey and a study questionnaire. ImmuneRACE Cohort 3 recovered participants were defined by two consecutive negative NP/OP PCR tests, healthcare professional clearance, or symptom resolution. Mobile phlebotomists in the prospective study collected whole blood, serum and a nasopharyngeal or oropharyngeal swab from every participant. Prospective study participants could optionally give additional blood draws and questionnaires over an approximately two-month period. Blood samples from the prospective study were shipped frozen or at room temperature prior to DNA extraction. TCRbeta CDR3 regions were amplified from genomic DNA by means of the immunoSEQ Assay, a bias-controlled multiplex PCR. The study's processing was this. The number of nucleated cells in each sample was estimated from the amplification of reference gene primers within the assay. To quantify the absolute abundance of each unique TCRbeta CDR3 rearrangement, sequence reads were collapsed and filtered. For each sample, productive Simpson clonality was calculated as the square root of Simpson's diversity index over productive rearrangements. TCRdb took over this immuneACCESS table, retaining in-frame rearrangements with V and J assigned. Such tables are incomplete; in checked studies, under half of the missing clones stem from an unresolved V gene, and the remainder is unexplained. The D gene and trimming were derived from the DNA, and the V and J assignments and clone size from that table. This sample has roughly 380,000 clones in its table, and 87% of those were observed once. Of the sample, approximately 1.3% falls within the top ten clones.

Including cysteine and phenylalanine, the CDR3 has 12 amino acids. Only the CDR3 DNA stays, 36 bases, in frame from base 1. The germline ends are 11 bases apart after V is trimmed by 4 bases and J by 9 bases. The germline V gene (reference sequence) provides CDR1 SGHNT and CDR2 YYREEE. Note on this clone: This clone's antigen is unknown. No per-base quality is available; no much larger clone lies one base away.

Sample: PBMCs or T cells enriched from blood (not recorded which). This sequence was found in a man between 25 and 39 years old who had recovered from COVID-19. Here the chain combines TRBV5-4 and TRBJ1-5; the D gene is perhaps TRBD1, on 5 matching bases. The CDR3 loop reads CASSLGEGPQHF. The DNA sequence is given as TGTGCCAGCAGCCTGGGGGAGGGGCCCCAGCATTTT.